The source of this T cell receptor (beta chain) is a study of blood T cell repertoires in COVID-19. At the level of the study: Samples of COVID-19 (acute and convalescent) were obtained from the United States, Italy and Spain. Sources were T cells, B-cell-depleted T cells, or PBMCs; the material itself was cDNA or gDNA.

Germline V gives CDR1 SEHNR, CDR2 FQNEAQ (reference sequence). V lost 5 bases and J lost 5; bases outside the gene matches: 11. This CDR3 has 17 amino acids. Original handling: Nucleated cell number was recorded as an estimate derived from reference gene primer amplification. Generated by immunoSEQ multiplex PCR, the TCRdb table keeps only in-frame clones and is missing some. That table is the source of V, J and clone size, and D and trimming were worked out from the DNA. The sample shows about 200,000 clones, approximately 84% of them seen only once. This rearrangement joins TRBV7-9 to TRBJ2-5, with 13 bases fitting TRBD2. This TCR came from a woman older than 75 with acute or convalescent COVID-19. The sequencing sample was made of peripheral blood. The CDR3 sequence is CASSARTSGRVRETQYF. As DNA, the CDR3 is TGTGCCAGCAGCGCGCGGACTAGCGGGAGAGTCAGGGAGACCCAGTACTTC.